This T cell receptor beta chain originates from a study of cytomegalovirus exposure and HLA in healthy donors. Whole-study results and caveats: What was likely a sequencing artifact was a cluster of highly shared sequence variants. A later analysis revealed that TCR association rates differed between HLA loci, peaking at DRB1 and bottoming out at HLA-C. Most subjects had HLA-A and HLA-B alleles reportedly predicted accurately by TCR beta sequences. Rare TCR sequences dominated, though some public TCRs recurred in many donors.

As to this clone: Its antigen is unidentified.

V dropped 4 bases and J dropped 7; count of bases not matched to a gene: 12. CDR1 and CDR2 (germline): LNHDA, SQIVND (reference sequence). The CDR3 length is 17 residues. The PCR used 60 Vbeta and 13 Jbeta primers. TCRdb keeps only in-frame clones here, not all; method: immunoSEQ multiplex PCR. Seen here are approximately 95,000 clones, 70% to 80% observed once, and the top ten hold approximately 11%. The sample was PBMCs. This clonotype was obtained from a man in his late teens or twenties in good health and CMV-seropositive. The chain links TRBV19 to TRBJ2-1, with 11 bases matching TRBD2. The CDR3 here is CASSKASISGGANEQFF. In DNA form, the CDR3 reads TGTGCCAGTAGTAAAGCCTCTATTAGCGGGGGGGCAAATGAGCAGTTCTTC. Supplemented by reference TRBV19 and TRBJ2-1, the full variable domain reads DGGITQSPKYLFRKEGQNVTLSCEQNLNHDAMYWYRQDPGQGLRLIYYSQIVNDFQKGDIAEGYSVSREKKESFPLTVTSAQKNPTAFYLCASSKASISGGANEQFFGPGTRLTVL.